Presented here are 26 T cell receptor beta chains from one specimen sequenced in a study of early stage breast cancer tumors. Measured with immunoSEQ multiplex PCR; TCRdb has only the in-frame clones, and not every one. The data contain approximately 11,000 clones, approximately 72% of them singletons. The sequenced material came from breast tumor tissue. Source of these receptors: a person aged 70 to 85 with breast cancer.

This clone appeared a few times. The chain recombines TRBV28 with TRBJ1-5, with D possibly matching TRBD1 (5 bases). V lost 4 bases, J lost 6 bases, and 10 bases lay in between. This CDR3 is 13 amino acids long. CDR1 and CDR2 from the germline V gene are MDHEN and SYDVKM. In DNA, the CDR3 is TGTGCCAGCAGTTGGGCTCAGGGTCAGCCCCAGCATTTT. Amino acids: CASSWAQGQPQHF.

This clone was seen more than once but under ten times. The chain links TRBV7-6 to TRBJ1-6; no clear D. V lost 5 bases and J 7 bases, leaving 9 bases between the germline ends. Germline CDR1 reads SGHVS; CDR2 reads FNYEAQ. The CDR3 has 13 amino acids. This chain's CDR3 is CASSPRGNSPLHF. CDR3 nucleotides: TGTGCCAGCAGCCCCCGGGGAAATTCACCCCTCCACTTT.

This clone was seen more than once but under ten times. The rearrangement joins TRBV9 to TRBJ2-1; 8 nucleotides line up with TRBD2. V lost 4 bases and J lost 4; bases outside the gene matches: 10. The germline gives CDR1 SGDLS, CDR2 YYNGEE. The CDR3 runs 16 residues. This CDR3 is CASSPRSGSSYNEQFF. The CDR3 DNA is TGTGCCAGCAGCCCGCGCAGCGGGAGTTCTTACAATGAGCAGTTCTTC.

The chain combines TRBV5-5 with TRBJ2-5; 9 bases are a match to TRBD2. The germline V gene has CDR1 SGHKS and CDR2 YYEKEE (reference sequence). The CDR3 runs to 14 residues. V was pared by 4 bases and J by 2 bases, with 3 bases of the junction left unmatched. CDR3 residues: CASSRLAEQETQYF. The CDR3 DNA reads as TGTGCCAGCAGCCGACTAGCGGAGCAAGAGACCCAGTACTTC.

The chain links TRBV23-1 to TRBJ2-7; TRBD1 is a possible D gene (6 bases). TRBV23-1 is treated as an ORF (open reading frame) with a function not yet certain. This CDR3 has 15 amino acids. Trimming removed 6 bases from V and 0 bases from J, with 15 bases in between. In DNA form, the CDR3 reads TGCGCCAGCAGCCAAGACAGGACGAGCTCCTACGAGCAGTACTTC. Its protein is CASSQDRTSSYEQYF.

The CDR3 nucleotides read TGTGCCAGCAGCTTGCTGGACAGGGTTATCTCTGGAAACACCATATATTTT. This codes for CASSLLDRVISGNTIYF. V gene TRBV5-8 combines with J gene TRBJ1-3; 8 bases are shared with TRBD1. Germline assignment: CDR1 SGHTS and CDR2 YDEGEE. V was clipped by 1 base and J by 0 bases; unmatched bases: 6. The CDR3 spans 17 residues.

Only one count was recorded for this clone. The rearrangement uses TRBV5-8 and TRBJ1-3, with 9 nucleotides matching TRBD1. This CDR3 has 17 amino acids. Germline values: CDR1 SGHTS, CDR2 YDEGEE. J was trimmed by 0 bases and V by 3 bases; bases with no gene match: 7. CDR3 in DNA: TGTGCCAGCAGCTACGAAGGGACAGGGAGCTCTGGAAACACCATATATTTT. Protein product: CASSYEGTGSSGNTIYF.

V gene TRBV10-3 combines with J gene TRBJ2-1, with TRBD2 matching over 8 bases. The CDR3 spans 14 residues. Per germline, CDR1 ENHRY and CDR2 SYGVKD. V lost 2 bases, J lost 7 bases, and 4 bases stayed unmatched. The CDR3 coding sequence is TGTGCCATCAGTGAGAACGGGGGGGCGAATGAGCAGTTCTTC. Protein sequence: CAISENGGANEQFF.

This clone appeared once. The rearrangement links TRBV10-3 to TRBJ2-7; 12 nucleotides align to TRBD2. This CDR3 contains 13 residues. The V and J ends lost 8 bases and 8 bases, in that order; junction bases with no gene match: 7. Germline CDR1 and CDR2: ENHRY and SYGVKD. Written as DNA, the CDR3 is TGTGCCATCGCGACTAGCGGGAGTACCCAGCAGTACTTC. Amino acids: CAIATSGSTQQYF.

In its sample, this clone was seen once. V is TRBV7-2 and J is TRBJ2-7; TRBD1 matches at 7 bases. CDR3 length: 14 amino acids. Germline trimming cut 4 bases from V and 2 bases from J; bases unmatched to any gene: 5. The germline CDR1 and CDR2 sequences are SGHTA and FQGNSA. The DNA for the CDR3 is TGTGCCAGCAGCTCGACAGGGCGTCCCTACGAGCAGTACTTC. Encoded protein: CASSSTGRPYEQYF.

This clone is deemed medium-sized. One end of the junction fails to match germline, which may point to a read error. The rearrangement uses TRBV4-1 and TRBJ2-3, with TRBD1 matching 9 bases. This CDR3 spans 17 amino acids. Germline-derived CDR1 and CDR2 are MGHRA and YSYEKL. CDR3 DNA sequence: TGCGCCAGCACCCAATCCGACGGGACAGGGCACACAGATACGCAGTATTTT. This gives the protein CASTQSDGTGHTDTQYF.

This chain links TRBV19 with TRBJ2-3; a weak D match, TRBD2 (5 bases). CDR1 is LNHDA, CDR2 SQIVND, per germline (reference sequence). This CDR3 spans 13 amino acids. Trimming left V 3 bases short and J 4 bases short, with 8 bases between. CDR3 in amino acids: CASSIGLADTQYF. The CDR3 DNA reads as TGTGCCAGTAGTATCGGACTTGCAGATACGCAGTATTTT.

The chain has TRBV6-1 and TRBJ2-7, with a possible D match to TRBD2 (6 bases). Germline CDR1 and CDR2: MNHNS and SASEGT. With 2 bases removed from V and 5 bases from J, the gap between germline ends came to 16 bases. This CDR3 has 15 amino acids. DNA for the CDR3: TGTGCCAGCAGTGAAATGGGACGGAGGGTGGACGAGCAGTACTTC. Encoded protein: CASSEMGRRVDEQYF.

The table lists this clone with a few counts. The genes are TRBV9 and TRBJ1-6; 7 nucleotides match TRBD1. CDR3 size: 13 residues. Germline V CDR1 and CDR2: SGDLS, YYNGEE. The junction had 3 bases not matched to a gene; V was cut back by 3 bases and J by 9 bases. This CDR3 reads CASSGSGGSPLHF. CDR3 sequence (DNA): TGTGCCAGCAGCGGATCAGGGGGTTCACCCCTCCACTTT.

This clone has just one count. V usage is TRBV6-5 and J usage is TRBJ2-3; the D gene is possibly TRBD1 (6 bases). The V end was cut by 6 bases, the J end by 2 bases, with 15 bases between. The CDR3 sequence is 15 residues long. The germline CDR1 and CDR2 sequences are MNHEY and SVGAGI. DNA of the CDR3: TGTGCCAGCAGCGAAAGGGGGACGATCACAGATACGCAGTATTTT. This encodes CASSERGTITDTQYF.

The chain uses TRBV5-1 and TRBJ1-4; 7 bases agree with TRBD1. Germline V lookup: CDR1 SGHRS, CDR2 YFSETQ. The CDR3 runs 18 residues. V lost 0 bases and J lost 3; bases outside the gene matches: 11. In nucleotides, the CDR3 is TGCGCCAGCAGCTTGGCCACAGGAGGAGGGGGCGCTAATGAAAAACTGTTTTTT. It yields the protein CASSLATGGGGANEKLFF.

This chain connects TRBV4-1 to TRBJ1-1, with 7 bases that match TRBD1. V was clipped by 4 bases and J by 4 bases; unmatched bases: 12. In germline, CDR1 is MGHRA, CDR2 YSYEKL. CDR3 size: 16 residues. The CDR3 nucleotides read TGCGCCAGCAGCCCCATTCCAGGGGCAGGGGGCACTGAAGCTTTCTTT. Translated, it gives CASSPIPGAGGTEAFF.

The rearrangement links TRBV7-2 to TRBJ1-5; 9 bases are a match to TRBD1. The CDR3 extends over 17 amino acids. V trimming: 2 bases; J trimming: 2 bases; junction bases outside the gene matches: 7. The V gene's germline CDR1 is SGHTA and CDR2 FQGNSA. In nucleotides, the CDR3 is TGTGCCAGCAGCTTAACGGGACAGGGATACGGCAATCAGCCCCAGCATTTT. This translates into CASSLTGQGYGNQPQHF. The full variable domain, completed using reference TRBV7-2 and TRBJ1-5, is GAGVSQSPSNKVTEKGKDVELRCDPISGHTALYWYRQSLGQGLEFLIYFQGNSAPDKSGLPSDRFSAERTGGSVSTLTIQRTQQEDSAVYLCASSLTGQGYGNQPQHFGDGTRLSIL.

V usage is TRBV7-6 and J usage is TRBJ2-1; 11 bases are shared with TRBD1. Germline values: CDR1 SGHVS, CDR2 FNYEAQ. After removal of 3 bases from V and 5 bases from J, the junction contained 3 bases not matched to a gene. The CDR3 has 15 residues. In nucleotides, the CDR3 is TGTGCCAGCAGCTTGGGGACAGGGGGAAACAATGAGCAGTTCTTC. It specifies CASSLGTGGNNEQFF.

The chain carries TRBV7-2 and TRBJ2-5; D uncertain. CDR1 SGHTA and CDR2 FQGNSA come from the germline V gene. The CDR3 contains 12 residues. V was cut by 0 bases and J by 5 bases, with 4 bases left in between. CDR3 coding DNA: TGTGCCAGCAGCTTAGCCGGGGAGACCCAGTACTTC. Amino acid sequence: CASSLAGETQYF.

This clone was observed a single time. This chain connects TRBV5-8 to TRBJ1-3, with no clear D. The length of the CDR3 is 17 residues. Trimming took off 6 bases at V and 7 bases at J, with 26 bases between the two ends. Looked up from germline, CDR1 is SGHTS and CDR2 is YDEGEE. The DNA for the CDR3 is TGTGCCAGCACCCCTCTTTTCGCGGGGAGAAGGTGGAACACCATATATTTT. It yields the protein CASTPLFAGRRWNTIYF.

The chain links TRBV9 to TRBJ2-1; 8 nucleotides agree with TRBD2. The V segment lost 2 bases and the J segment 2 bases; nucleotides outside the gene matches: 0. The CDR3 consists of 14 residues. Germline CDR1 SGDLS, CDR2 YYNGEE. The CDR3: CASSVSGTYNEQFF. The CDR3, as DNA: TGTGCCAGCAGCGTTAGCGGGACCTACAATGAGCAGTTCTTC.

The J gene is TRBJ2-1, the V gene TRBV10-2, with D perhaps TRBD1 (6 bases). This CDR3 region has 15 residues. Trimming took 8 bases from V and 8 from J, leaving 22 bases between them. Germline assignment: CDR1 WSHSY and CDR2 SAAADI. CDR3 DNA sequence: TGCGCCAGCCGGCGGCGGCAGGGGAAGAGGGATGAGCAGTTCTTC. Its protein is CASRRRQGKRDEQFF.

The chain joins TRBV30 to TRBJ1-6; D not certain. The CDR3 loop spans 16 amino acids. The ends were cut back, 2 bases at V and 0 bases at J, with 11 bases in the middle. The germline V gene encodes CDR1 GTSNPN and CDR2 SVGIG (reference sequence). DNA for the CDR3: TGTGCCTGGAGTCCCAAAGTGAGCTCCTATAATTCACCCCTCCACTTT. Its translation: CAWSPKVSSYNSPLHF.

This clone has only a few counts. V and J are TRBV19 and TRBJ2-2, with TRBD2 matching over 8 bases. The CDR3 is made up of 15 amino acids. Trimming took 7 bases from V and 3 from J; bases not matched to a gene: 7. Germline V gene sequence: CDR1 LNHDA, CDR2 SQIVND (reference sequence). The CDR3 loop reads CASILGGRYTGELFF. As DNA, the CDR3 is TGTGCCAGTATTTTAGGCGGGAGGTACACCGGGGAGCTGTTTTTT.

This chain links TRBV7-6 with TRBJ2-3; possible D gene TRBD1, 6 bases. The CDR3 contains 13 residues. Germline lookup yields CDR1 SGHVS and CDR2 FNYEAQ. V was cut by 4 bases and J by 6 bases, with 11 bases left in between. This chain's CDR3 is CASSSGQTDTQYF. The DNA for the CDR3 is TGTGCCAGCAGCTCCGGACAGACCGATACGCAGTATTTT.